The 23 T cell receptor beta chains in this list originate from one sample, sequenced in a study of blood T cell repertoires in COVID-19. Repertoires were generated with immunoSEQ multiplex PCR, while TCRdb's copy carries only in-frame clones and drops some. Of more than 300,000 clones listed, 90% are singletons. Specimen: PBMCs or T cells enriched from blood (not recorded which). These receptors were taken from a woman aged 25-40 years who had been exposed to COVID-19.

The chain links TRBV5-1 to TRBJ1-2; unclear D gene. Trimming stripped 0 bases from V and 3 bases from J, with 12 bases between. This CDR3 has 15 amino acids. From germline, CDR1 is SGHRS and CDR2 YFSETQ. The DNA of the CDR3 is TGCGCCAGCAGCTTGGGATTTGCCGGGGACTATGGCTACACCTTC. Residues: CASSLGFAGDYGYTF.

This clone was recorded only once. The V gene is TRBV4-1, the J gene TRBJ2-1; D unclear. Germline CDR1 MGHRA, CDR2 YSYEKL. V shed 0 bases and J shed 6 bases, with 9 bases lying between them. This CDR3 region has 14 residues. The CDR3 DNA is TGCGCCAGCAGCCAAGAACGACTTAGCAATGAGCAGTTCTTC. This sequence encodes CASSQERLSNEQFF.

There are a few counts of this clone. The CDR3 coding sequence is TGTGCCAGTACCCCGAGTGGAAGGGGAAACTATGGCTACACCTTC. Encoded protein: CASTPSGRGNYGYTF. The gene calls are TRBV19 and TRBJ1-2; weak D call: TRBD1 (5 bases). The CDR3 sequence is 15 residues long. Germline V CDR1 and CDR2: LNHDA, SQIVND (reference sequence). The germline V and J ends were trimmed by 7 bases and 2 bases, with 17 bases remaining between them.

The rearrangement links TRBV29-1 to TRBJ1-2; the match to TRBD1 covers 7 bases. The CDR3 has 13 residues. The junction had 8 bases not matched to a gene; V was cut back by 6 bases and J by 4 bases. Germline-derived CDR1 and CDR2 are SQVTM and ANQGSEA. CDR3: CSVSGQDSYGYTF. The DNA for the CDR3 is TGCAGCGTCTCAGGACAGGACTCCTATGGCTACACCTTC.

V usage is TRBV11-2 and J usage is TRBJ1-6; D ambiguous. In germline, CDR1 is SGHAT, CDR2 FQNNGV. Trimming removed 0 bases at V and 0 bases at J, with 9 bases between. CDR3 length: 17 residues. The CDR3, as DNA: TGTGCCAGCAGCTTAGATGGCTCCTTCTCCTATAATTCACCCCTCCACTTT. It encodes CASSLDGSFSYNSPLHF.

The rearrangement joins TRBV6-5 to TRBJ1-5; D is possibly TRBD1 (5 bases). V shed 6 bases and J shed 4 bases, with 16 bases lying between them. Germline CDR1 MNHEY, CDR2 SVGAGI. This CDR3 has 15 amino acids. The CDR3: CASRDTGRGNQPQHF. DNA of the CDR3: TGTGCCAGCAGAGATACAGGTCGGGGGAATCAGCCCCAGCATTTT.

The V call is TRBV11-2, the J call TRBJ1-1, with 7 bases matching TRBD1. The CDR3 spans 14 residues. V lost 5 bases and J lost 0; bases outside the gene matches: 3. Germline CDR1 SGHAT, CDR2 FQNNGV. As DNA, the CDR3 is TGTGCCAGCAGCCAGGACAGGATGAACACTGAAGCTTTCTTT. Translation gives CASSQDRMNTEAFF.

The rearrangement joins TRBV5-4 to TRBJ1-1; 8 nucleotides line up with TRBD1. The germline V gene encodes CDR1 SGHNT and CDR2 YYREEE (reference sequence). Trimming took 1 base from V and 3 from J; bases not matched to a gene: 2. This CDR3 has 14 residues. CDR3 DNA sequence: TGTGCCAGCAGCTTGACAGGGGGGGACACTGAAGCTTTCTTT. Translated: CASSLTGGDTEAFF.

The J gene is TRBJ2-7, the V gene TRBV7-9; 14 bases align to TRBD2. CDR3 size: 18 residues. The J segment lost 2 bases and the V segment lost 4 bases, leaving 10 bases of the junction unmatched. CDR1 SEHNR and CDR2 FQNEAQ come from the germline V gene (reference sequence). The CDR3 bases are TGTGCCAGCAGCTCTACCGGGACTAGCGGGGGCCCAGCCTACGAGCAGTACTTC. Translating gives CASSSTGTSGGPAYEQYF.

J is TRBJ1-1 and V is TRBV3-1 (or the pseudogene TRBV3-2); no clear D gene. Germline loops: CDR1 LGHDT, CDR2 YNNKEL (reference sequence). The V end was cut by 0 bases, the J end by 1 base, with 9 bases between. CDR3 length: 15 residues. The DNA of the CDR3 is TGTGCCAGCAGCCAAGATTGGGCAGCGAACACTGAAGCTTTCTTT. Translation: CASSQDWAANTEAFF.

This chain links TRBV9 with TRBJ1-2; 8 bases match TRBD1. The CDR3 runs 18 residues. Germline loops: CDR1 SGDLS, CDR2 YYNGEE. The V gene end was trimmed by 3 bases and the J gene end by 0 bases; junction bases not matched to a gene: 13. Here the CDR3 DNA reads TGTGCCAGCAGCGGGGTACCGGGACAGGAGACAGCTAACTATGGCTACACCTTC. This translates into CASSGVPGQETANYGYTF. Together with reference TRBV9 and TRBJ1-2, the CDR3 gives the full variable domain: DSGVTQTPKHLITATGQRVTLRCSPRSGDLSVYWYQQSLDQGLQFLIQYYNGEERAKGNILERFSAQQFPDLHSELNLSSLELGDSALYFCASSGVPGQETANYGYTFGSGTRLTVV.

The chain joins TRBV19 to TRBJ1-1; 11 bases are a match to TRBD1. This CDR3 spans 17 amino acids. Germline V gene sequence: CDR1 LNHDA, CDR2 SQIVND (reference sequence). The J segment lost 4 bases and the V segment lost 6 bases, leaving 13 bases of the junction unmatched. The CDR3 coding sequence is TGTGCCAGTAGGGGTATGGACAGGGGGCCTTTTCGCACTGAAGCTTTCTTT. This gives the protein CASRGMDRGPFRTEAFF.

The rearrangement links TRBV6-2 or TRBV6-3 to TRBJ1-2, with a weak D call TRBD1 (6 bases). The CDR3 is made up of 14 amino acids. Germline V gives CDR1 MNHEY, CDR2 SVGEGT. The germline V and J ends were trimmed by 1 base and 2 bases, with 8 bases remaining between them. In nucleotides, the CDR3 is TGTGCCAGCAGTTACTATGGACAGAACTATGGCTACACCTTC. Amino acid sequence: CASSYYGQNYGYTF.

The DNA of the CDR3 is TGTGCCATCAGTGACGAGGCCCACGAGCAGTACTTC. Translating gives CAISDEAHEQYF. V is TRBV10-3 and J is TRBJ2-7; no firm D call. V was trimmed by 3 bases and J by 5 bases, leaving 8 bases between them. The CDR3 has 12 amino acids. CDR1 is ENHRY and CDR2 is SYGVKD in the germline V gene.

V gene TRBV5-5 combines with J gene TRBJ1-4; the D is unclear. The CDR3 consists of 15 residues. CDR1 and CDR2 from the germline V gene are SGHKS and YYEKEE (reference sequence). V lost 1 base and J 0 bases, leaving 7 bases between the germline ends. The CDR3 nucleotides are TGTGCCAGCAGCTTGATCCGGGCAACTAATGAAAAACTGTTTTTT. It is translated as CASSLIRATNEKLFF.

The gene calls are TRBV7-9 and TRBJ2-7; no reliable D call. The V end was cut by 5 bases, the J end by 2 bases, with 22 bases between. Germline lookup yields CDR1 SEHNR and CDR2 FQNEAQ (reference sequence). This CDR3 has 17 amino acids. CDR3 residues: CASSPESFSRLTYEQYF. DNA for the CDR3: TGTGCCAGCAGCCCAGAGTCGTTCTCGCGGTTAACCTACGAGCAGTACTTC.

This clone appeared once. The same CDR3 can be traced to other DNA sequences in this sample. The chain carries TRBV25-1 and TRBJ1-2; D gene unclear. There are 13 residues in the CDR3. Germline V CDR1 and CDR2: MGHDK, SYGVNS. Trimming shortened V by 2 bases and J by 4 bases, and 8 bases separated the two germline ends. CDR3 region: CASSEGQFYGYTF. DNA of the CDR3: TGTGCCAGCAGTGAAGGGCAATTCTATGGCTACACCTTC.

The rearrangement joins TRBV19 to TRBJ2-3, with 10 bases that match TRBD2. The CDR3 runs to 14 residues. The V gene end was trimmed by 6 bases and the J gene end by 5 bases; junction bases not matched to a gene: 5. Germline V gene sequence: CDR1 LNHDA, CDR2 SQIVND (reference sequence). This CDR3 reads CASSPSGGVDTQYF. In nucleotides, the CDR3 is TGTGCCAGTAGCCCAAGCGGGGGGGTAGATACGCAGTATTTT. The complete variable domain, with remaining parts taken from reference TRBV19 and TRBJ2-3, reads DGGITQSPKYLFRKEGQNVTLSCEQNLNHDAMYWYRQDPGQGLRLIYYSQIVNDFQKGDIAEGYSVSREKKESFPLTVTSAQKNPTAFYLCASSPSGGVDTQYFGPGTRLTVL.

The chain employs TRBV5-1 and TRBJ2-7; D is undetermined. Trimming stripped 1 base from V and 0 bases from J, with 8 bases between. CDR1 and CDR2 (germline): SGHRS, YFSETQ. CDR3 size: 14 residues. The CDR3 DNA reads as TGCGCCAGCAGCTTGCAACAGAGCTCCTACGAGCAGTACTTC. Amino acid sequence: CASSLQQSSYEQYF.

This sequence joins TRBV29-1 and TRBJ1-1; D uncertain. V was pared by 3 bases and J by 3 bases, with 11 bases between. CDR3 size: 13 residues. Germline V gene sequence: CDR1 SQVTM, CDR2 ANQGSEA. CDR3 nucleotide sequence: TGCAGCGTTGAGGCCGGTCGGGACACTGAAGCTTTCTTT. Amino acids: CSVEAGRDTEAFF.

This clone was detected a few times. The chain carries TRBV19 and TRBJ1-2; D gene ambiguous. Trimming took off 9 bases at V and 8 bases at J, with 16 bases between the two ends. CDR3 length equals 12 residues. CDR1 is LNHDA and CDR2 is SQIVND in the germline V gene (reference sequence). CDR3 sequence: CARSSGVLGYTF. As DNA, the CDR3 is TGTGCCAGATCCTCGGGAGTTCTAGGCTACACCTTC.

The chain recombines TRBV5-6 with TRBJ1-2, with D maybe TRBD1 (6 bases). Trimming took off 4 bases at V and 4 bases at J, with 20 bases between the two ends. Germline V gives CDR1 SGHDT, CDR2 YYEEEE. The CDR3 covers 16 residues. CDR3 DNA sequence: TGTGCCAGCAGCCATCGGGACATAGCAATTTCCTATGGCTACACCTTC. As protein: CASSHRDIAISYGYTF.

The chain has TRBV5-5 and TRBJ1-2; 10 bases line up with TRBD1. V gave up 4 bases and J gave up 5 bases; unmatched junction bases: 11. Germline loops: CDR1 SGHKS, CDR2 YYEKEE (reference sequence). The length of the CDR3 is 16 residues. CDR3 amino acids: CASSHNWDRGGYGYTF. The CDR3, as DNA: TGTGCCAGCAGCCACAACTGGGACAGGGGAGGGTATGGCTACACCTTC.